Given below is one T cell receptor (beta chain) in context. A much larger clone is a single base away; this may be a read error. It was unsorted whole blood that yielded blood RNA, and germline DNA was also extracted. The data belong to a study of tumor-infiltrating lymphocytes in primary liver carcinoma. The CDR3 consists of 14 residues. Per germline, CDR1 MNHEY and CDR2 SVGAGI. Researchers generated TCR beta cDNA from approximately 450 ng of total RNA, relying on a constant-region primer. Three-round nested multiplex PCR performed with slightly modified ARM-PCR produced the TCR beta libraries. For roughly 10 cycles apiece, the opening two PCR rounds ran with TRBV1-TRBV30 forward primers and a C-beta reverse primer. In TCRdb, the multiplex PCR reads were re-called with MiXCR into one record per CDR3 protein. Among approximately 210,000 distinct CDR3 sequences listed, 65% were seen once.

The genes are TRBV6-5 and TRBJ1-2; the D is unclear. The sequence was obtained from a woman aged 60-75 years with primary liver carcinoma and hepatitis B virus infection. Sequencing was performed on peripheral blood. The CDR3 DNA reads as TGTGCCAGCATATCTATCGGGGAAAACTGTGGCTACACCTTC. This encodes CASISIGENCGYTF.